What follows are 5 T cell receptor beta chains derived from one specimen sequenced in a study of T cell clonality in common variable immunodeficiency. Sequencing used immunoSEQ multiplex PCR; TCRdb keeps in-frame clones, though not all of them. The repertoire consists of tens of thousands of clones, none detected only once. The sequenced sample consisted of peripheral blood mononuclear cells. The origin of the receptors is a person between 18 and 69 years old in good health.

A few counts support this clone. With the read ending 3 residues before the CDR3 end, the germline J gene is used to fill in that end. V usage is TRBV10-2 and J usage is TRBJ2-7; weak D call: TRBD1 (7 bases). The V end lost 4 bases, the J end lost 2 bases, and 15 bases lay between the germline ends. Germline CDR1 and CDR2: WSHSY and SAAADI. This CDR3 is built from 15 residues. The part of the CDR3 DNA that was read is TGCGCCAGCAGTGCAGGGGGGCAGGGGACCTACGAG. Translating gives CASSAGGQGTYE. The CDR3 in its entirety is CASSAGGQGTYEQYF.

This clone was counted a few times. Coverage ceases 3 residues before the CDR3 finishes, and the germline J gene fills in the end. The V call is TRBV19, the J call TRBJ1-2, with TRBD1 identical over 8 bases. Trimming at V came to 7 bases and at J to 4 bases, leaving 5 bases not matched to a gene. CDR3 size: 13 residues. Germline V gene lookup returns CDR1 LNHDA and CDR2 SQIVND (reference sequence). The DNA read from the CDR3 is TGTGCCAGTACATCCGGGACAGGCTATGGC. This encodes CASTSGTGYG. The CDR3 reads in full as CASTSGTGYGYTF. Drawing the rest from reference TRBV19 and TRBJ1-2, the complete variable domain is DGGITQSPKYLFRKEGQNVTLSCEQNLNHDAMYWYRQDPGQGLRLIYYSQIVNDFQKGDIAEGYSVSREKKESFPLTVTSAQKNPTAFYLCASTSGTGYGYTFGSGTRLTVV.

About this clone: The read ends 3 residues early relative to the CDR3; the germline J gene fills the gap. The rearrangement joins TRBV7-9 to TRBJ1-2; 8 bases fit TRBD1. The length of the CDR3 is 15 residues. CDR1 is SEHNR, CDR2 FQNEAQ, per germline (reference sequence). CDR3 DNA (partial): TGTGCCAGCAGCATCCGGACAGGGCCATCGGACGAC. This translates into CASSIRTGPSDD. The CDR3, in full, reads CASSIRTGPSDDYTF.

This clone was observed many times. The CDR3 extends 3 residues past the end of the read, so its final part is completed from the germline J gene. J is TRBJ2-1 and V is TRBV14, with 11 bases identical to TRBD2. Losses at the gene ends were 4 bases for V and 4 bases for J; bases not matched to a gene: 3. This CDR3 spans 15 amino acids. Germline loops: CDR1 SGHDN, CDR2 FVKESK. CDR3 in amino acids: CASSPGLAVYNEQFF. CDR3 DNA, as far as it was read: TGTGCCAGCAGCCCGGGACTAGCGGTATACAATGAG.

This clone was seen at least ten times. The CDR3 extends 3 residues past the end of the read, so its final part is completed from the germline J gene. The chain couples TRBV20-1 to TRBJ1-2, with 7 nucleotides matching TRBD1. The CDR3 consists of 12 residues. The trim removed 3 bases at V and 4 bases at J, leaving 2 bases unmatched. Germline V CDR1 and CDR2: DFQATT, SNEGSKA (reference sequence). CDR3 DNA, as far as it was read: TGCAGTGCTAGGACAGGGAGCTATGGC. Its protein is CSARTGSYG. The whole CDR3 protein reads CSARTGSYGYTF.